The 26 T cell receptor beta chains presented below share a single source sample, sequenced in a study of cytomegalovirus exposure and HLA in healthy donors. PCR involved 60 Vbeta and 13 Jbeta primers. Generated by immunoSEQ multiplex PCR, the TCRdb table keeps only in-frame clones and is missing some. This sample yields some 150,000 clones, of which 55% to 80% are seen a single time; approximately 6.6% belongs to the top ten. The source material was PBMCs. The origin of the receptors is a woman aged 55 to 70 in good health and CMV-seropositive.

This chain uses TRBV5-4 with TRBJ2-3; TRBD1 agrees at 9 bases. This CDR3 has 13 amino acids. J lost 6 bases, V lost 4 bases, and 3 bases had no gene match. CDR1 is SGHNT and CDR2 is YYREEE in the germline V gene (reference sequence). The CDR3 sequence: CASSIGQGDTQYF. For the CDR3, the DNA is TGTGCCAGCAGCATTGGACAGGGGGATACGCAGTATTTT.

The J gene is TRBJ1-1, the V gene TRBV15; 10 positions agree with TRBD1. Trimming cost V 5 bases and J 6 bases; bases outside gene matches: 6. CDR3 size: 14 residues. Germline CDR1 and CDR2: LNHNV and YYDKDF (reference sequence). The chain's CDR3 is CATSRDRGQPEAFF. For the CDR3, the DNA is TGTGCCACCAGCCGGGACAGGGGACAACCTGAAGCTTTCTTT.

V is TRBV30 and J is TRBJ1-4; the match to TRBD1 covers 9 bases. J gave up 7 bases and V 1 base, and 10 bases lay outside the gene matches. Germline CDR1 and CDR2: GTSNPN and SVGIG (reference sequence). The CDR3 runs 16 residues. As DNA, the CDR3 is TGTGCCTGGAGTGCCGATCACAGGGGGCCGGGTGAAAAACTGTTTTTT. Its translation is CAWSADHRGPGEKLFF.

The V and J genes are TRBV28 and TRBJ1-4; the D gene is possibly TRBD1 (5 bases). The CDR3 contains 16 residues. V was pared by 6 bases and J by 5 bases, with 19 bases between. Germline loops: CDR1 MDHEN, CDR2 SYDVKM. The DNA of the CDR3 is TGTGCCAGCAGCCCATGGGGGGGGACGGGGAATGAAAAACTGTTTTTT. Its protein is CASSPWGGTGNEKLFF. The full variable domain, rest sourced from reference TRBV28 and TRBJ1-4, is DVKVTQSSRYLVKRTGEKVFLECVQDMDHENMFWYRQDPGLGLRLIYFSYDVKMKEKGDIPEGYSVSREKKERFSLILESASTNQTSMYLCASSPWGGTGNEKLFFGSGTQLSVL.

As concerns this clone: Other nucleotide sequences from this sample produce the same CDR3. The rearrangement joins TRBV7-2 to TRBJ1-3, with 10 nucleotides matching TRBD1. This CDR3 contains 16 residues. V gave up 1 base and J gave up 2 bases; unmatched junction bases: 2. Germline V gene data show CDR1 as SGHTA and CDR2 as FQGNSA. This CDR3 reads CASSLEGQGTGNTIYF. The CDR3 DNA is TGTGCCAGCAGCTTAGAGGGACAGGGGACTGGAAACACCATATATTTT.

The gene calls are TRBV2 and TRBJ2-4, with TRBD1 as a possible D gene (6 bases). V dropped 5 bases and J dropped 10 bases, with 9 bases sitting between them. Germline V gene data show CDR1 as SNHLY and CDR2 as FYNNEI. This CDR3 contains 11 residues. This CDR3 reads CASSSGEIQYF. The CDR3 region has the DNA TGTGCCAGCAGTTCAGGGGAAATTCAGTACTTC.

V gene TRBV19 combines with J gene TRBJ2-1; 8 nucleotides align to TRBD2. Looked up from germline, CDR1 is LNHDA and CDR2 is SQIVND (reference sequence). The CDR3 is made up of 13 amino acids. The ends lost 10 bases at V and 8 bases at J; junction bases unmatched: 10. CDR3 loop: CATRLSGSDEQFF. The CDR3 region has the DNA TGTGCCACCAGATTGAGCGGGAGCGATGAGCAGTTCTTC.

The chain links TRBV6-5 to TRBJ1-1; possibly TRBD1 for D (6 bases). The V and J ends lost 10 bases and 2 bases respectively, with 20 bases between them. The CDR3 runs to 15 residues. CDR1 and CDR2 from the germline V gene are MNHEY and SVGAGI. CDR3 sequence (DNA): TGTGCCACCCTTATAAACAGGGACCTAAACACTGAAGCTTTCTTT. Translation gives CATLINRDLNTEAFF.

CDR3 sequence: CATTGTGRAYGYTF. The CDR3 DNA reads TGTGCCACCACAGGGACGGGGAGAGCCTATGGCTACACCTTC. V and J are TRBV6-1 and TRBJ1-2; tentative D call: TRBD1 (6 bases). CDR1 and CDR2 (germline): MNHNS, SASEGT. Trimming stripped 10 bases from V and 4 bases from J, with 19 bases between. The CDR3 runs 14 residues.

This clone is a singleton in its sample. In DNA form, the CDR3 reads TGTGCCAGCACTCCAGGGCCGACAGGGGCTGGCTACACCTTC. Translating it yields CASTPGPTGAGYTF. The rearrangement uses TRBV28 and TRBJ1-2; 8 bases match TRBD1. This CDR3 is 14 amino acids long. V lost 7 bases, J lost 7 bases, and 11 bases stayed unmatched. Germline V gene data show CDR1 as MDHEN and CDR2 as SYDVKM.

This clone was counted between two and nine times. The chain combines TRBV28 with TRBJ1-1; unclear D gene. Germline CDR1 reads MDHEN; CDR2 reads SYDVKM. The V and J ends lost 6 bases and 1 base respectively, with 12 bases between them. CDR3 length equals 14 residues. CDR3 DNA sequence: TGTGCCAGCAGCCTCAAGCAGGAGAACACTGAAGCTTTCTTT. Translation: CASSLKQENTEAFF.

This clone has only a few counts. The rearrangement joins TRBV4-3 to TRBJ1-1; D remains unclear. Germline CDR1 is LGHNA and CDR2 is YSLEER. This CDR3 is built from 13 residues. The germline V and J ends were trimmed by 1 base and 4 bases, with 7 bases remaining between them. The CDR3 protein is CASSQGQGTEAFF. Here the CDR3 DNA reads TGCGCCAGCAGCCAAGGACAAGGCACTGAAGCTTTCTTT.

The chain links TRBV28 to TRBJ2-1; 8 nucleotides agree with TRBD2. V lost 4 bases, J lost 8 bases, and 13 bases stayed unmatched. From germline, CDR1 is MDHEN and CDR2 SYDVKM. This CDR3 is 16 amino acids long. The CDR3 coding sequence is TGTGCCAGCAGTTCGTCCGGGACTAGTCCCCCTCATGAGCAGTTCTTC. Amino acid sequence: CASSSSGTSPPHEQFF.

The chain links TRBV2 to TRBJ1-2; weak D call: TRBD1 (5 bases). V was trimmed by 0 bases and J by 1 base, leaving 15 bases between them. Germline values: CDR1 SNHLY, CDR2 FYNNEI. This CDR3 has 17 amino acids. The CDR3 loop reads CASSEAVTEIINYGYTF. The CDR3 DNA is TGTGCCAGCAGTGAAGCGGTGACAGAGATAATTAACTATGGCTACACCTTC.

This clone came up a few times. The chain carries TRBV28 and TRBJ1-1; maybe TRBD1 (6 bases). The V gene lost 5 bases and the J gene lost 1 base, with 14 bases spanning the gap. CDR3 size: 15 residues. Germline CDR1 is MDHEN and CDR2 is SYDVKM. CDR3 DNA sequence: TGTGCCAGCAGTACACAGGGAACAGAGAACACTGAAGCTTTCTTT. It specifies CASSTQGTENTEAFF. The entire variable domain, with the rest obtained from reference TRBV28 and TRBJ1-1, is as follows: DVKVTQSSRYLVKRTGEKVFLECVQDMDHENMFWYRQDPGLGLRLIYFSYDVKMKEKGDIPEGYSVSREKKERFSLILESASTNQTSMYLCASSTQGTENTEAFFGQGTRLTVV.

This clone has only a few counts. The chain recombines TRBV11-2 with TRBJ2-4; maybe TRBD1 (5 bases). Germline lookup yields CDR1 SGHAT and CDR2 FQNNGV. The CDR3 has 17 residues. Between the trimmed V and J ends, which lost 2 bases and 0 bases, there was a span of 14 bases. For the CDR3, the DNA is TGTGCCAGCAGCTTAACCCGACAGAGTCTAGCCAAAAACATTCAGTACTTC. Protein product: CASSLTRQSLAKNIQYF.

The chain links TRBV6-5 to TRBJ2-1; TRBD2 matches at 9 bases. Unmatched junction bases numbered 9, after V lost 0 bases and J lost 9 bases. The CDR3 totals 16 residues. Germline V gene lookup returns CDR1 MNHEY and CDR2 SVGAGI. In DNA, the CDR3 is TGTGCCAGCAGTTACTCGAAGCTAGCGGGGTCTGGTGAGCAGTTCTTC. Residues: CASSYSKLAGSGEQFF.

This clone was found a few times. J is TRBJ1-1 and V is TRBV28; TRBD1 aligns across 7 bases. This CDR3 comprises 16 residues. Losses at the gene ends were 4 bases for V and 5 bases for J; bases not matched to a gene: 13. Germline CDR1 reads MDHEN; CDR2 reads SYDVKM. As DNA, the CDR3 is TGTGCCAGCAGTTCCGCCCGAGGTCCAGGGGGGACTGAAGCTTTCTTT. Translated, it gives CASSSARGPGGTEAFF.

The V call is TRBV19, the J call TRBJ2-5, with D perhaps matching TRBD2 (6 bases). Matching the DNA end better, TRBJ2-7 makes the J call doubtful. The CDR3 loop spans 13 amino acids. Germline assignment: CDR1 LNHDA and CDR2 SQIVND (reference sequence). CDR3 sequence: CASSPREVYEQYF. As DNA, the CDR3 is TGTGCCAGTAGTCCCAGGGAGGTCTACGAGCAGTACTTC.

In this sample, this clone turned up once. DNA for the CDR3: TGTGCCAGCAGCGCAGGTACCAGGGAAGAGACCCAGTACTTC. It is translated as CASSAGTREETQYF. This chain joins TRBV11-1 and TRBJ2-5; D may be TRBD1 (5 bases). Germline V gives CDR1 SGHAT, CDR2 FQDESV (reference sequence). Trimming pared 5 bases from V and 3 bases from J, leaving 13 bases between. The CDR3 totals 14 residues.

The V gene is TRBV2, the J gene TRBJ2-5, with a weak D call TRBD1 (6 bases). The length of the CDR3 is 15 residues. The germline V and J ends were trimmed by 1 base and 2 bases, with 11 bases remaining between them. The germline V gene encodes CDR1 SNHLY and CDR2 FYNNEI. The CDR3 spells CASSEDQGPQETQYF. CDR3 DNA sequence: TGTGCCAGCAGTGAAGATCAGGGGCCTCAAGAGACCCAGTACTTC.

V is TRBV7-2 and J is TRBJ2-3; D perhaps matches TRBD1 (6 bases). Germline CDR1 SGHTA, CDR2 FQGNSA. Deletions cut 5 bases from V and 8 bases from J, with 17 bases between. CDR3 size: 14 residues. DNA for the CDR3: TGTGCCAGCAGCCCCCCCGGACAGCTTACTACGCAGTATTTT. This encodes CASSPPGQLTTQYF.

The rearrangement links TRBV19 to TRBJ1-1; D possibly corresponds to TRBD1 (5 bases). The germline V and J ends were trimmed by 3 bases and 5 bases, with 10 bases remaining between them. Germline V gene data show CDR1 as LNHDA and CDR2 as SQIVND (reference sequence). The CDR3 consists of 13 residues. CDR3 DNA: TGTGCCAGTAGTATTGTGGGGGGAACTGAAGCTTTCTTT. Its translation is CASSIVGGTEAFF.

The V and J genes are TRBV18 and TRBJ1-1; D unclear. Germline V gene data show CDR1 as KGHSH and CDR2 as LQKENI. The CDR3 covers 16 residues. The V end was cut by 3 bases, the J end by 5 bases, with 19 bases between. The CDR3 nucleotides read TGTGCCAGCTCACCCGGCCAGTGGGTATCGGGTACTGAAGCTTTCTTT. It encodes CASSPGQWVSGTEAFF.

The gene calls are TRBV18 and TRBJ2-1, with 10 nucleotides matching TRBD2. The CDR3 runs to 16 residues. Germline V gene sequence: CDR1 KGHSH, CDR2 LQKENI. Trimming removed 6 bases from V and 3 bases from J; junction bases left unmatched: 8. CDR3 loop: CASSFGASGSYNEQFF. The CDR3 DNA is TGTGCCAGCTCCTTCGGGGCTAGCGGGAGCTACAATGAGCAGTTCTTC. Drawing the rest from reference TRBV18 and TRBJ2-1, the complete variable domain is NAGVMQNPRHLVRRRGQEARLRCSPMKGHSHVYWYRQLPEEGLKFMVYLQKENIIDESGMPKERFSAEFPKEGPSILRIQQVVRGDSAAYFCASSFGASGSYNEQFFGPGTRLTVL.

CDR3 loop: CASSGRLAEHYNEQFF. The CDR3 nucleotides read TGTGCCAGCAGTGGGCGACTAGCGGAGCATTACAATGAGCAGTTCTTC. The genes are TRBV28 and TRBJ2-1, with 9 bases identical to TRBD2. The V gene's germline CDR1 is MDHEN and CDR2 SYDVKM. Unmatched junction bases numbered 9, after V lost 5 bases and J lost 4 bases. The CDR3 is 16 residues long.